These T cell receptor beta chains were read from a single sample in a study of OX40 agonist ivuxolimab in advanced cancers. Assay used: immunoSEQ multiplex PCR; TCRdb lists only in-frame clones, some missing. The table records about 100,000 clones, about 89% of them present only once. The starting material was CD4+ or CD8+ T cells sorted from blood, obtained in a trial of the OX40 agonist ivuxolimab. The source of these receptors is an adult with an advanced solid tumor such as melanoma, head and neck, liver or kidney cancer. CDR3s include the opening cysteine and the closing phenylalanine or tryptophan. Each record gives: V gene, J gene, clone size, CDR3 protein. The listing skips clone size in some rows; elsewhere it reads once, few, many or a size class.

TRBV30	TRBJ1-1	.	CAWSPQGNTEAFF
TRBV6-6	TRBJ2-3	.	CASAPGDTQYF
TRBV5-1	TRBJ2-3	once	CASSKSGTTDTQYF
TRBV5-4	TRBJ2-7	.	CASSLRTSDEQYF
TRBV18	TRBJ1-6	.	CASSPLSSYNSPLHF
TRBV7-9	TRBJ2-1	.	CASSLGLSSYNEQFF
TRBV5-4	TRBJ1-2	few	CASSSPVRAGYTF
TRBV9	TRBJ2-7	.	CASSLGQGRGEQYF
TRBV2	TRBJ2-3	.	CASRGRGVLTDTQYF
TRBV6-5	TRBJ1-1	.	CASRGSKNTEAFF
TRBV7-9	TRBJ2-1	few	CASSEDSNEQFF
TRBV18	TRBJ2-2	.	CASSPLGRTNTGELFF
TRBV29-1	TRBJ2-3	.	CSVAGTSGRTDTQYF
TRBV2	TRBJ2-7	.	CASSRDRAVDEQYF
TRBV27	TRBJ1-3	once	CASSSLGSGNTIYF
TRBV13	TRBJ2-4	.	CASSLGQRRLAKNIQYF
TRBV2	TRBJ1-1	.	CASSDRVDTEAFF
TRBV6-1	TRBJ2-1	.	CARAGTSGWDEQFF
TRBV7-6	TRBJ1-6	.	CASSPFGGGAYNSPLHF
TRBV5-4	TRBJ2-2	.	CASSLRGNTGELFF
TRBV7-8	TRBJ2-1	once	CASSLDGTINEQFF
TRBV20-1	TRBJ2-3	once	CSARSLDTQYF
TRBV11-2	TRBJ2-1	.	CASSLMSRDNEQFF
TRBV7-2	TRBJ2-1	.	CASSRDRGPYNEQFF
TRBV9	TRBJ2-2	once	CASSYTNTGELFF
TRBV4-1	TRBJ1-4	once	CASSQDPPGRNEKLFF
TRBV27	TRBJ2-3	.	CASSSSGRSDTQYF
TRBV7-8	TRBJ1-3	.	CASSRSSSFSGNTIYF
TRBV7-3	TRBJ2-6	once	CASSPRGGGANVLTF
TRBV6-1	TRBJ1-5	.	CATHLTGSNQPQHF
TRBV5-4	TRBJ2-5	.	CASSLGTSGVQETQYF
TRBV7-2	TRBJ2-1	.	CASSPEGGPREQFF
TRBV23-1	TRBJ2-7	.	CASSQSSGGRSSYEQYF
TRBV7-2	TRBJ1-1	.	CASSNRAANTEAFF
TRBV29-1	TRBJ2-4	.	CSAEGTSGGEAKNIQYF
TRBV19	TRBJ1-4	.	CASSMGPGPNEKLFF
TRBV5-1	TRBJ2-1	.	CASSPQGNPYNEQFF
TRBV10-2	TRBJ2-3	.	CASRRGQGLEYF
TRBV29-1	TRBJ1-1	.	CSTQGTEAFF
TRBV6-1	TRBJ2-1	once	CATKGAGLDYNEQFF
TRBV4-1	TRBJ1-3	once	CASSSSWRNTIYF
TRBV5-1	TRBJ1-3	.	CASTLTGNSGNTIYF
TRBV19	TRBJ1-2	.	CASSSEQGLYGYTF
TRBV7-8	TRBJ2-2	.	CASSFTTTSTGELFF
TRBV5-6	TRBJ2-7	.	CASSPLGPTSDEQYF
TRBV27	TRBJ2-2	.	CASGRASIAGELFF
TRBV6-4	TRBJ2-7	.	CASSDSDSWTGGHEQYF